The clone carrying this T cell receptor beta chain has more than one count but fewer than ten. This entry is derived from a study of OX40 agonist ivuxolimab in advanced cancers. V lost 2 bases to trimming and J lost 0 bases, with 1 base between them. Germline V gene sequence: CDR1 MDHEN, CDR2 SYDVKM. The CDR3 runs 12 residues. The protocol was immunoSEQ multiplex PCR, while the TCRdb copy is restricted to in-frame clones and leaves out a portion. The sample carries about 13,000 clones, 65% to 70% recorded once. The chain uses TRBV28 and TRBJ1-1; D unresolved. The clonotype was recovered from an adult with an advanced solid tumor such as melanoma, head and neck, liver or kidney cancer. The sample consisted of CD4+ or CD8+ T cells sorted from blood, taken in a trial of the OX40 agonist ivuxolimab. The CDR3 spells CASSLLNTEAFF. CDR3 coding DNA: TGTGCCAGCAGTTTACTGAACACTGAAGCTTTCTTT.